These T cell receptor beta chains were read from a single sample in a study of T cell changes during pregnancy in multiple sclerosis. The protocol was immunoSEQ multiplex PCR, while the TCRdb copy is restricted to in-frame clones and leaves out a portion. The sample contains over 50,000 clones, 70% to 90% of which appear only once. The specimen was peripheral blood, collected in the first trimester of pregnancy. These receptors were taken from a female donor with multiple sclerosis, enrolled in a pregnancy study. The CDR3 runs from the conserved cysteine through the conserved F or W. The D gene is left open where the match is weak. Clone size appears in some rows only: once, few, many, or a class for an expanded clone.

>TRBJ1-3|once|TRBV19|NA
CASSIDVSGSGNTIYF
TGTGCCAGTAGTATAGATGTTAGCGGCTCTGGAAACACCATATATTTT
>TRBJ2-1|NA|TRBV10-3|NA
CAISEPLARNEQFF
TGTGCCATCAGTGAGCCCCTTGCCCGGAATGAGCAGTTCTTC
>TRBJ2-3|NA|TRBV7-3|TRBD2
CASSSGTSVSTDTQYF
TGTGCCAGCAGCTCCGGGACTAGCGTGAGCACAGATACGCAGTATTTT
>TRBJ1-4|few|TRBV4-3|TRBD1
CASSQGGQALREKLFF
TGCGCCAGCAGCCAAGGCGGACAGGCCCTTAGGGAAAAACTGTTTTTT
>TRBJ2-3|NA|TRBV28|TRBD2
CASSGGGTSTDTQYF
TGTGCCAGCAGTGGCGGGGGGACTAGCACAGATACGCAGTATTTT
>TRBJ1-5|NA|TRBV6-5|NA
CASRPAGENQPQHF
TGTGCCAGCAGACCCGCTGGGGAGAATCAGCCCCAGCATTTT
>TRBJ2-7|few|TRBV4-1|NA
CASSQGQGSYEQYF
TGCGCCAGCAGCCAAGGGCAGGGGAGCTACGAGCAGTACTTC
>TRBJ2-3|NA|TRBV4-3|TRBD1
CASSQGGQEADTQYF
TGCGCCAGCAGCCAGGGGGGACAGGAGGCAGATACGCAGTATTTT
>TRBJ2-4|NA|TRBV5-1|NA
CASSLEPQGNGKNIQYF
TGCGCCAGCAGCTTGGAGCCTCAGGGAAATGGCAAAAACATTCAGTACTTC
>TRBJ2-7|NA|TRBV12-5|NA
CASGLDRGGYEQYF
TGTGCTAGTGGTTTGGACAGGGGGGGATACGAGCAGTACTTC
>TRBJ2-2|NA|TRBV18|NA
CASSPFSPRNTGELFF
TGTGCCAGCTCACCATTCAGTCCTCGGAACACCGGGGAGCTGTTTTTT
>TRBJ2-1|NA|TRBV30|NA
CAWKIGPYNEQFF
TGTGCCTGGAAGATCGGTCCCTACAATGAGCAGTTCTTC
>TRBJ2-7|NA|TRBV9|TRBD2
CASSVGAGSSYEQYF
TGTGCCAGCAGCGTGGGAGCGGGAAGCTCCTACGAGCAGTACTTC